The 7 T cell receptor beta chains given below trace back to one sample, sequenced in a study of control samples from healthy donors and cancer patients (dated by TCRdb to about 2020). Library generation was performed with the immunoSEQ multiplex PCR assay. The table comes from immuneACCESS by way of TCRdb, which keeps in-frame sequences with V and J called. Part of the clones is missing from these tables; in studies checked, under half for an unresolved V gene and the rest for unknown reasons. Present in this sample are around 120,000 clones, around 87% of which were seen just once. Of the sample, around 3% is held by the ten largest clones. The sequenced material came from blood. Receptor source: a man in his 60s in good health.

In DNA form, the CDR3 reads TGTGCCAGCAGTTTAGCCTCCGTGGGGACCCAGTACTTC. It is translated as CASSLASVGTQYF. The chain joins TRBV12-3 or TRBV12-4 to TRBJ2-5; D is uncertain. CDR3 length: 13 amino acids. The V end lost 0 bases, the J end lost 7 bases, and 9 bases lay between the germline ends.

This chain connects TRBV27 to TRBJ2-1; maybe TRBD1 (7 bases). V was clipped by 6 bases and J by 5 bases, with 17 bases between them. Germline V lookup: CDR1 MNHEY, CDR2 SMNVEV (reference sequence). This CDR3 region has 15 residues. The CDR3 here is CASSIRGRKHNEQFF. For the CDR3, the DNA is TGTGCCAGCAGCATCAGGGGGAGGAAGCACAATGAGCAGTTCTTC.

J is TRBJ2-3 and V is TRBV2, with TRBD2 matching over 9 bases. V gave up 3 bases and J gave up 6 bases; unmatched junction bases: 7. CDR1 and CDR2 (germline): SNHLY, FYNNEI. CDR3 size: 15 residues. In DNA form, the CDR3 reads TGTGCCAGCAGTGATGGTCTAGCGGGGTTGGATACGCAGTATTTT. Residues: CASSDGLAGLDTQYF. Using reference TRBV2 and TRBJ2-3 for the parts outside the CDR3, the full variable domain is EPEVTQTPSHQVTQMGQEVILRCVPISNHLYFYWYRQILGQKVEFLVSFYNNEISEKSEIFDDQFSVERPDGSNFTLKIRSTKLEDSAMYFCASSDGLAGLDTQYFGPGTRLTVL.

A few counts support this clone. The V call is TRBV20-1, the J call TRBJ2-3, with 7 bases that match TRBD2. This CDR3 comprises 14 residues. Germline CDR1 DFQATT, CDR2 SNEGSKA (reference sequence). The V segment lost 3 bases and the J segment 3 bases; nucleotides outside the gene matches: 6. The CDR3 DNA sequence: TGCAGTGCTAGTGTTAGCGGGCGTACAGATACGCAGTATTTT. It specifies CSASVSGRTDTQYF.

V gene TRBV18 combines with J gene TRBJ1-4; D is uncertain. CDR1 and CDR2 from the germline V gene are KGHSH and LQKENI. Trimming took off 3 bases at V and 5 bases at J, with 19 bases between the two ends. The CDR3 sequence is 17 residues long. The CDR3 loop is CASSPVNGPLSNEKLFF. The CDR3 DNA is TGTGCCAGCTCACCGGTTAACGGACCACTATCGAATGAAAAACTGTTTTTT.

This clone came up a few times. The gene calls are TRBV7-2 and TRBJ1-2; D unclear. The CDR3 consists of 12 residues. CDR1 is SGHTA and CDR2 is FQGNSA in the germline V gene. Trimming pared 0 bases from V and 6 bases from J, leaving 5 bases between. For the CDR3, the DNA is TGTGCCAGCAGCTTAGCCCCGGATGGCTACACCTTC. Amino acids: CASSLAPDGYTF.

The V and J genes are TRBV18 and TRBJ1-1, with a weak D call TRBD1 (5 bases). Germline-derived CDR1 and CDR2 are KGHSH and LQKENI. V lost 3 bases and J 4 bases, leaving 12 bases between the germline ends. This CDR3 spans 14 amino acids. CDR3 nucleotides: TGTGCCAGCTCACCGCAGGGTGTTGGCACTGAAGCTTTCTTT. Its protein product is CASSPQGVGTEAFF.